This TCR beta chain was identified during a study of T-cell reconstitution after alpha-beta-depleted transplantation in children. Study-wide results and caveats: Several hundred expanded graft clones reportedly gave rise to the alpha-beta T cells present about two months after transplant. TCRbeta diversity was high at day 60 in some patients (a result of surviving recipient T cells and thymic progenitors). It was newly produced T cells that mostly accounted for T-cell counts and diversity one year after transplant.

TCRbeta library construction was performed incorporating unique molecular identifiers. TCRdb called the PCR reads again in MiXCR, with one record for every CDR3 protein. The data show about 830,000 distinct CDR3 sequences, with approximately 15% seen just once and around 5% held by the top ten. The CDR3 is 14 amino acids. The germline CDR1 and CDR2 sequences are MNHNS and SASEGT. Losses at the gene ends were 9 bases for V and 0 bases for J; bases not matched to a gene: 5. On this clonotype itself: Its antigen is not identified.

The sample here was PBMCs, mostly from graft donor cells, taken 360 days after TCRalphabeta/CD19-depleted stem cell transplant. The chain is built from TRBV6-1 and TRBJ2-3; 8 bases line up with TRBD2. This clonotype originated in a male patient younger than 18 who had a stem cell transplant for acute lymphoblastic leukemia, so the T cells may come from the graft donor. The CDR3 DNA reads as TGTGCCAGTGGGACTAGGGGGAGCACAGATACGCAGTATTTT. This gives the protein CASGTRGSTDTQYF.